Listed below are T cell receptor beta chains from one sample, sequenced in a study of T cell responses to AZD1222 COVID-19 vaccine. The protocol was immunoSEQ multiplex PCR, while the TCRdb copy is restricted to in-frame clones and leaves out a portion. The profile shows about 120,000 clones, about 85% of them singletons. This material consisted of peripheral blood, taken 28 days after the second AZD1222 dose. All receptors derive from an adult who received the AZD1222 COVID-19 vaccine. Both conserved end residues are part of each CDR3. The order of the fields is CDR3 protein, CDR3 DNA, J gene, D gene, clone size, V gene. A D gene is named only where the DNA matches it firmly. Only part of the rows carry a size: once, few, many, or a class if the clone is expanded.

cdr3_aa: CASIQTSSYEQYF; cdr3_nt: TGTGCCAGTATCCAGACGAGCTCCTACGAGCAGTACTTC; j_call: TRBJ2-7; d_call: -; clone_size: -; v_call: TRBV2
cdr3_aa: CASSQESTGENTIYF; cdr3_nt: TGTGCCAGCAGCCAAGAAAGTACAGGGGAAAACACCATATATTTT; j_call: TRBJ1-3; d_call: TRBD1; clone_size: -; v_call: TRBV4-2
cdr3_aa: CSVGGQETGGYTF; cdr3_nt: TGCAGCGTTGGGGGACAGGAGACAGGAGGCTACACCTTC; j_call: TRBJ1-2; d_call: TRBD1; clone_size: few; v_call: TRBV29-1
cdr3_aa: CASSLGPSGGRNEQFF; cdr3_nt: TGCGCCAGCAGCTTGGGTCCTAGCGGGGGTCGGAATGAGCAGTTCTTC; j_call: TRBJ2-1; d_call: TRBD2; clone_size: -; v_call: TRBV5-1
cdr3_aa: CASSRTGEYGYTF; cdr3_nt: TGTGCCAGCAGCAGGACAGGAGAATATGGCTACACCTTC; j_call: TRBJ1-2; d_call: TRBD1; clone_size: once; v_call: TRBV7-3
cdr3_aa: CAWAGVTDTQYF; cdr3_nt: TGTGCCTGGGCGGGGGTCACAGATACGCAGTATTTT; j_call: TRBJ2-3; d_call: TRBD2; clone_size: once; v_call: TRBV30
cdr3_aa: CASSFRIGGMVKTEQYF; cdr3_nt: TGTGCCAGCAGCTTCCGGATTGGGGGTATGGTTAAAACCGAGCAGTACTTC; j_call: TRBJ2-7; d_call: -; clone_size: -; v_call: TRBV7-2
cdr3_aa: CASRDQPPGELFF; cdr3_nt: TGTGCCAGCAGGGACCAACCACCCGGGGAGCTGTTTTTT; j_call: TRBJ2-2; d_call: -; clone_size: -; v_call: TRBV2
cdr3_aa: CASSPRGTPNTGELFF; cdr3_nt: TGTGCCAGCTCACCACGGGGGACACCGAACACCGGGGAGCTGTTTTTT; j_call: TRBJ2-2; d_call: -; clone_size: -; v_call: TRBV18
cdr3_aa: CASSQLSYRDGTEAFF; cdr3_nt: TGCGCCAGCAGCCAACTCAGCTACAGGGACGGCACTGAAGCTTTCTTT; j_call: TRBJ1-1; d_call: -; clone_size: few; v_call: TRBV4-3
cdr3_aa: CASSLTRESSNEQFF; cdr3_nt: TGTGCCAGCAGCTTAACAAGGGAATCTAGTAATGAGCAGTTCTTC; j_call: TRBJ2-1; d_call: -; clone_size: -; v_call: TRBV7-3
cdr3_aa: CSAGHPNEKLFF; cdr3_nt: TGCAGCGCAGGACACCCTAATGAAAAACTGTTTTTT; j_call: TRBJ1-4; d_call: -; clone_size: -; v_call: TRBV29-1
cdr3_aa: CASSPSPGQGSSPLHF; cdr3_nt: TGCGCCAGCAGCCCCAGCCCCGGGCAGGGTAGTTCACCCCTCCACTTT; j_call: TRBJ1-6; d_call: -; clone_size: -; v_call: TRBV5-1
cdr3_aa: CASTGTGKGNTEAFF; cdr3_nt: TGTGCCAGCACCGGGACGGGAAAAGGAAACACTGAAGCTTTCTTT; j_call: TRBJ1-1; d_call: -; clone_size: -; v_call: TRBV28
cdr3_aa: CASSYPTGLAGETQYF; cdr3_nt: TGTGCCAGCAGCTACCCGACTGGACTAGCGGGAGAGACCCAGTACTTC; j_call: TRBJ2-5; d_call: TRBD2; clone_size: few; v_call: TRBV7-9
cdr3_aa: CASRYWGGLFNSPLHF; cdr3_nt: TGCGCCAGCAGGTATTGGGGAGGTCTTTTCAATTCACCCCTCCACTTT; j_call: TRBJ1-6; d_call: -; clone_size: -; v_call: TRBV5-1
cdr3_aa: CASSYGQSLYEQYF; cdr3_nt: TGTGCCAGCAGTTACGGGCAGAGTCTCTACGAGCAGTACTTC; j_call: TRBJ2-7; d_call: -; clone_size: -; v_call: TRBV6-5
cdr3_aa: CASSPIAEYSYNEQFF; cdr3_nt: TGTGCCAGCTCACCAATAGCGGAATACTCCTACAATGAGCAGTTCTTC; j_call: TRBJ2-1; d_call: -; clone_size: -; v_call: TRBV18
cdr3_aa: CASSLMVSSSYNSPLHF; cdr3_nt: TGTGCCAGCAGTTTAATGGTATCTAGCTCCTATAATTCACCCCTCCACTTT; j_call: TRBJ1-6; d_call: -; clone_size: -; v_call: TRBV27
cdr3_aa: CASRMDGSGPQHF; cdr3_nt: TGTGCCAGCAGGATGGACGGCTCGGGGCCCCAGCATTTT; j_call: TRBJ1-5; d_call: -; clone_size: -; v_call: TRBV6-5
cdr3_aa: CAWSVRGIDGYTF; cdr3_nt: TGTGCCTGGAGTGTACGAGGGATCGATGGCTACACCTTC; j_call: TRBJ1-2; d_call: -; clone_size: -; v_call: TRBV30
cdr3_aa: CASSLNPAGGPAGELFF; cdr3_nt: TGTGCCAGCAGCTTAAATCCCGCGGGGGGGCCTGCCGGGGAGCTGTTTTTT; j_call: TRBJ2-2; d_call: TRBD2; clone_size: -; v_call: TRBV7-3
cdr3_aa: CASSLGQGLYEQYF; cdr3_nt: TGTGCCAGCAGCTTAGGTCAGGGGCTGTACGAGCAGTACTTC; j_call: TRBJ2-7; d_call: -; clone_size: -; v_call: TRBV7-8
cdr3_aa: CASSQEGGTEAFF; cdr3_nt: TGCGCCAGCAGCCAAGAGGGGGGGACTGAAGCTTTCTTT; j_call: TRBJ1-1; d_call: -; clone_size: -; v_call: TRBV4-1
cdr3_aa: CASSKKEQPSYGYTF; cdr3_nt: TGTGCCAGCAGCAAAAAGGAACAGCCGTCCTATGGCTACACCTTC; j_call: TRBJ1-2; d_call: -; clone_size: -; v_call: TRBV21-1
cdr3_aa: CASTREIAGAYEQYF; cdr3_nt: TGTGCCAGCACCCGCGAGATAGCGGGGGCCTACGAGCAGTACTTC; j_call: TRBJ2-7; d_call: TRBD2; clone_size: -; v_call: TRBV11-3
cdr3_aa: CASSLGPGDEQYF; cdr3_nt: TGTGCCAGCAGCTTAGGCCCAGGGGACGAGCAGTACTTC; j_call: TRBJ2-7; d_call: -; clone_size: -; v_call: TRBV7-8
cdr3_aa: CASSRGFYGYTF; cdr3_nt: TGTGCCAGCAGTAGGGGTTTCTATGGCTACACCTTC; j_call: TRBJ1-2; d_call: -; clone_size: -; v_call: TRBV5-6
cdr3_aa: CASSMMRGTGGYEQYF; cdr3_nt: TGTGCCAGTAGTATGATGAGAGGGACAGGGGGCTACGAGCAGTACTTC; j_call: TRBJ2-7; d_call: TRBD1; clone_size: -; v_call: TRBV19
cdr3_aa: CASSSVGSEKLFF; cdr3_nt: TGTGCCAGCAGCTCGGTAGGGTCTGAAAAACTGTTTTTT; j_call: TRBJ1-4; d_call: -; clone_size: -; v_call: TRBV11-3
cdr3_aa: CASKNSENTEAFF; cdr3_nt: TGTGCCAGCAAAAATTCGGAAAACACTGAAGCTTTCTTT; j_call: TRBJ1-1; d_call: -; clone_size: -; v_call: TRBV7-3
cdr3_aa: CASRDPGQGARDTQYF; cdr3_nt: TGTGCCAGTAGAGACCCGGGACAGGGGGCTAGAGATACGCAGTATTTT; j_call: TRBJ2-3; d_call: TRBD1; clone_size: few; v_call: TRBV19
cdr3_aa: CAISGAEGGGGAPYEQYF; cdr3_nt: TGTGCCATCAGTGGAGCTGAGGGAGGAGGGGGCGCACCCTACGAGCAGTACTTC; j_call: TRBJ2-7; d_call: -; clone_size: -; v_call: TRBV10-3
cdr3_aa: CASSHLTGGTEAFF; cdr3_nt: TGTGCCAGCAGCCATCTGACAGGGGGCACTGAAGCTTTCTTT; j_call: TRBJ1-1; d_call: TRBD1; clone_size: -; v_call: TRBV3-1/TRBV3-2
cdr3_aa: CASSVAGSYGTDTQYF; cdr3_nt: TGTGCCAGCAGCGTTGCAGGCTCGTATGGCACAGATACGCAGTATTTT; j_call: TRBJ2-3; d_call: -; clone_size: -; v_call: TRBV27
cdr3_aa: CASSLGGRNYGYTF; cdr3_nt: TGTGCCAGCAGTTTAGGGGGCAGGAACTATGGCTACACCTTC; j_call: TRBJ1-2; d_call: -; clone_size: -; v_call: TRBV28
cdr3_aa: CASSQAPGRKLFF; cdr3_nt: TGTGCCAGCAGCCAGGCTCCGGGACGTAAGCTGTTTTTT; j_call: TRBJ2-2; d_call: -; clone_size: -; v_call: TRBV6-2/TRBV6-3
cdr3_aa: CASSITGGAGNTIYF; cdr3_nt: TGTGCCAGCAGTATCACAGGGGGCGCGGGAAACACCATATATTTT; j_call: TRBJ1-3; d_call: TRBD1; clone_size: -; v_call: TRBV27
cdr3_aa: CANTDQSSYNSPLHF; cdr3_nt: TGTGCCAACACCGACCAGAGCTCCTATAATTCACCCCTCCACTTT; j_call: TRBJ1-6; d_call: -; clone_size: -; v_call: TRBV2
cdr3_aa: CTSSPSGGAYEQYF; cdr3_nt: TGCACCAGCAGCCCTAGCGGGGGAGCCTACGAGCAGTACTTC; j_call: TRBJ2-7; d_call: -; clone_size: -; v_call: TRBV1
cdr3_aa: CASSPSARGYGYTF; cdr3_nt: TGTGCCAGCAGTCCTTCCGCCAGGGGCTATGGCTACACCTTC; j_call: TRBJ1-2; d_call: -; clone_size: -; v_call: TRBV27
cdr3_aa: CASSPGLYSGNTIYF; cdr3_nt: TGTGCCAGCAGCCCCGGGCTGTACTCTGGAAACACCATATATTTT; j_call: TRBJ1-3; d_call: -; clone_size: few; v_call: TRBV7-9
cdr3_aa: CASSVGPGEETQYF; cdr3_nt: TGTGCCAGCAGCGTAGGTCCGGGGGAAGAGACCCAGTACTTC; j_call: TRBJ2-5; d_call: -; clone_size: -; v_call: TRBV9
cdr3_aa: CASSLGGGLRSGANVLTF; cdr3_nt: TGTGCCAGCAGCTTAGGGGGCGGGTTACGCTCTGGGGCCAACGTCCTGACTTTC; j_call: TRBJ2-6; d_call: -; clone_size: once; v_call: TRBV11-3
cdr3_aa: CASTVPRGYTF; cdr3_nt: TGTGCCAGCACGGTGCCCCGGGGCTACACCTTC; j_call: TRBJ1-2; d_call: -; clone_size: -; v_call: TRBV19
cdr3_aa: CASSPSGTRTNYGYTF; cdr3_nt: TGTGCCAGCTCACCTTCAGGGACACGAACTAACTATGGCTACACCTTC; j_call: TRBJ1-2; d_call: -; clone_size: -; v_call: TRBV18
cdr3_aa: CASSQPDQGAGYTF; cdr3_nt: TGCGCCAGCAGCCAACCCGATCAGGGAGCTGGCTACACCTTC; j_call: TRBJ1-2; d_call: -; clone_size: -; v_call: TRBV4-3
cdr3_aa: CASSRDRTAVAFF; cdr3_nt: TGTGCCAGCAGTCGTGACCGGACAGCGGTGGCTTTCTTT; j_call: TRBJ1-1; d_call: -; clone_size: -; v_call: TRBV6-5
cdr3_aa: CASNAPELNEKLFF; cdr3_nt: TGTGCCAGCAACGCCCCGGAACTGAATGAAAAACTGTTTTTT; j_call: TRBJ1-4; d_call: -; clone_size: once; v_call: TRBV6-5
cdr3_aa: CASSLDDRGGEAFF; cdr3_nt: TGCGCCAGCAGCTTGGATGACAGGGGTGGCGAAGCTTTCTTT; j_call: TRBJ1-1; d_call: TRBD1; clone_size: -; v_call: TRBV5-1
cdr3_aa: CASSQPPGHCYEQYF; cdr3_nt: TGTGCCAGCAGCCAACCTCCGGGACATTGCTACGAGCAGTACTTC; j_call: TRBJ2-7; d_call: -; clone_size: -; v_call: TRBV3-1/TRBV3-2
cdr3_aa: CASTTGGGFYGYTF; cdr3_nt: TGTGCCAGCACTACCGGGGGGGGATTTTATGGCTACACCTTC; j_call: TRBJ1-2; d_call: -; clone_size: -; v_call: TRBV19
cdr3_aa: CASSMGRTSSYNEQFF; cdr3_nt: TGTGCCAGTAGTATGGGGCGGACCAGCTCCTACAATGAGCAGTTCTTC; j_call: TRBJ2-1; d_call: -; clone_size: few; v_call: TRBV19
cdr3_aa: CASSQPDSRGAEAFF; cdr3_nt: TGTGCCAGCAGCCAACCTGACAGTAGGGGGGCTGAAGCTTTCTTT; j_call: TRBJ1-1; d_call: -; clone_size: -; v_call: TRBV3-1/TRBV3-2
cdr3_aa: CASSQSGTFNTQYF; cdr3_nt: TGTGCCAGCAGCCAGAGCGGGACATTCAATACGCAGTATTTT; j_call: TRBJ2-3; d_call: -; clone_size: -; v_call: TRBV7-9